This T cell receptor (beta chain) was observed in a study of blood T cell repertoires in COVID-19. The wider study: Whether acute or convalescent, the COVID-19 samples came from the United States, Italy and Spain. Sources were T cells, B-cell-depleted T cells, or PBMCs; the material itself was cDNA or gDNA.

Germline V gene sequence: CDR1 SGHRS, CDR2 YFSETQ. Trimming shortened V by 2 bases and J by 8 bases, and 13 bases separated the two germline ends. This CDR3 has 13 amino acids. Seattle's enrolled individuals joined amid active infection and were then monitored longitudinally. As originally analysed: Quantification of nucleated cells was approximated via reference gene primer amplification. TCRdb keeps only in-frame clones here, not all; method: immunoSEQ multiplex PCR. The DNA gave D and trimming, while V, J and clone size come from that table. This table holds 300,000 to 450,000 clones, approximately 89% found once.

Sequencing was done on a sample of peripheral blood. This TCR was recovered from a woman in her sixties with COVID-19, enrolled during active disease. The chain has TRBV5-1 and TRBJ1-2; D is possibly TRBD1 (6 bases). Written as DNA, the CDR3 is TGCGCCAGCAGCTTAGGTACAGGGTTAGGCTACACCTTC. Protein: CASSLGTGLGYTF.